This T cell receptor (beta chain) was captured by sequencing in a study of lymphopenia after photon versus proton radiotherapy. Whole-study results and caveats: Authors raise, but do not show, better survival with proton therapy. Under photons, naive T cells and diversity fell while effector/memory populations rose. Post-nadir TCR diversity decline inversely tracked overall survival among those who died. Post-nadir diversity loss with photons came from oligoclonal expansion, particularly CD8+ Temra cells.

Produced via immunoSEQ multiplex PCR; TCRdb's table is partial and in-frame only. The sample contains about 65,000 clones, 85% to 90% of which appear only once. Regarding this clone: The antigen remains undetermined.

This sequence was found in a man older than 75 with esophageal cancer. Here the sequenced sample was peripheral blood, taken from a patient treated with proton-based radiotherapy.

The CDR3 here is CASSFGLAGALINTGELFF. CDR3 nucleotides: TGTGCCAGCAGTTTCGGTCTAGCGGGGGCCCTGATAAACACCGGGGAGCTGTTTTTT. This chain links TRBV27 with TRBJ2-2, with 10 bases fitting TRBD2. The V segment lost 3 bases and the J segment 2 bases; nucleotides outside the gene matches: 12. Per the germline V gene, CDR1 is MNHEY and CDR2 is SMNVEV (reference sequence). This CDR3 is built from 19 residues.